The 6 T cell receptor beta chains below all came from one sample that was sequenced in a study of OX40 agonist ivuxolimab in advanced cancers. Method: immunoSEQ multiplex PCR; TCRdb's copy keeps in-frame clones and lacks some. The table lists roughly 40,000 clones, roughly four fifths of them singletons, with over 2.5% in the top ten. This sample comprised CD4+ or CD8+ T cells sorted from blood, obtained in a trial of the OX40 agonist ivuxolimab. All receptors come from an adult with an advanced solid tumor such as melanoma, head and neck, liver or kidney cancer.

The chain carries TRBV15 and TRBJ2-7; no firm D call. V was shortened by 1 base and J by 2 bases, with 6 bases between the two germline ends. CDR1 is LNHNV, CDR2 YYDKDF, per germline (reference sequence). This CDR3 spans 13 amino acids. This CDR3 is CATSRGLAYEQYV. The CDR3 nucleotides read TGTGCCACCAGCAGAGGTCTAGCCTACGAGCAGTACGTC.

V gene TRBV5-1 combines with J gene TRBJ1-2; perhaps TRBD1 as D (6 bases). The CDR3 loop spans 15 amino acids. The germline CDR1 and CDR2 sequences are SGHRS and YFSETQ. Trimming took off 4 bases at V and 1 base at J, with 14 bases between the two ends. CDR3 DNA: TGCGCCAGCAGCCTTACAGGGAACCTTAACTATGGCTACACCTTC. Residues: CASSLTGNLNYGYTF. Full variable domain (missing parts from reference TRBV5-1 and TRBJ1-2): KAGVTQTPRYLIKTRGQQVTLSCSPISGHRSVSWYQQTPGQGLQFLFEYFSETQRNKGNFPGRFSGRQFSNSRSEMNVSTLELGDSALYLCASSLTGNLNYGYTFGSGTRLTVV.

V usage is TRBV5-1 and J usage is TRBJ1-1; tentatively, D is TRBD1 (6 bases). V lost 3 bases to trimming and J lost 6 bases, with 15 bases between them. The CDR3 loop spans 14 amino acids. The germline V gene encodes CDR1 SGHRS and CDR2 YFSETQ. The CDR3 here is CASSSRGGSSEAFF. As DNA, the CDR3 is TGCGCCAGCAGCTCCCGAGGGGGGAGTTCTGAAGCTTTCTTT.

The genes are TRBV11-2 and TRBJ2-1, with D perhaps being TRBD1 or TRBD2 (5 bases each). From germline, CDR1 is SGHAT and CDR2 FQNNGV. The CDR3 spans 14 residues. The ends were cut back, 8 bases at V and 8 bases at J, with 19 bases in the middle. CDR3 bases: TGTGCCAGCGGCATATTGGACTGGGACGATGAGCAGTTCTTC. It translates to CASGILDWDDEQFF.

The V call is TRBV5-6, the J call TRBJ1-1; no firm D call. The V end was cut by 0 bases, the J end by 1 base, with 10 bases between. Germline-derived CDR1 and CDR2 are SGHDT and YYEEEE. CDR3 length equals 15 residues. The chain's CDR3 is CASSLGPGANTEAFF. The DNA of the CDR3 is TGTGCCAGCAGCTTGGGACCAGGAGCGAACACTGAAGCTTTCTTT.

The chain combines TRBV28 with TRBJ2-1; either TRBD1 or TRBD2 may fit D (5 bases each). Germline V CDR1 and CDR2: MDHEN, SYDVKM. With 10 bases removed from V and 2 bases from J, the gap between germline ends came to 9 bases. The CDR3 has 12 residues. The CDR3 loop reads CATGTAYNEQFF. CDR3 DNA sequence: TGTGCCACCGGGACGGCCTACAATGAGCAGTTCTTC.